This T cell receptor (beta chain) comes out of a study of radiation and T cells in renal cell carcinoma (dated by TCRdb to 2018 to 2021). Some background on the complete study: Samples came from a clinical trial, in which primary renal cell carcinomas received 15 Gy stereotactic body radiation therapy followed by nephrectomy 4 weeks later. A total of some 51 samples underwent TCR beta sequencing, made up of 25 or so tumors and about 27 peripheral blood samples. Across all 50 or so samples, approximately 4,000,000 unique CDR3 nucleotide sequences, encoding roughly 3 million unique CDR3 amino acid sequences, were identified. Results the study describes overall, beyond this receptor: Tracking of blood repertoire dynamics stopped at roughly four weeks after treatment, with no follow-up past that point. Effects of radiation dose or scheduling on the TCR repertoire could not be addressed with the single-armed trial design. In blood, the top tumor clonotypes increased from baseline to 2 weeks after radiation and then shrank by 4 weeks, which suggests a temporary expansion of tumor-resident clones. Because pretreatment tumor biopsies were not available, the baseline intratumoral presence of clonotypes could not be determined.

Notes on this clone: Its antigen is currently not known. No base quality values were provided; no much bigger clone lies one nucleotide off.

The germline V gene yields SGHRS for CDR1 and YFSETQ for CDR2. Inclusive of the bounding cysteine and phenylalanine, the CDR3 is 12 residues long. Just the 36-base CDR3 DNA is kept, in frame starting at base 1. Trimming takes 3 bases from V and 4 bases from J, and the germline ends sit 5 bases apart. The immunoSEQ kit was used, according to the manufacturer's recommendations, to generate TCR beta libraries from genomic DNA. For library preparation, a first multiplex PCR was performed with proprietary primers, followed by a second PCR in which unique barcodes were added, and bead cleanups were performed after each round. A kit-provided positive control reaction and a negative control reaction were included in every sample batch. The final libraries were assessed on an Agilent 4200 TapeStation D1000 ScreenTape, pooled by volume, and quantified by qPCR. An Illumina NextSeq500 fitted with a MidOutput 150-cycle cartridge performed the sequencing, running 156 Read1 cycles and 15 Index1 cycles with the kit's custom primers. The pooled library was loaded at 0.95 to 1 pM with roughly 19% PhiX control spiked in. The original methods were these. Vendor-processed data were analyzed in R, with a clonotype defined as all T cells sharing the same CDR3 nucleotide sequence. For clone abundance analyses, frequencies were normalized to the 10,000 most abundant clones in each sample. Public T cell clones, which averaged fewer than five per sample, were excluded before analysis. Tumor-enriched clonotypes and baseline blood-enriched clonotypes were defined as those with an abundance difference of at least 32-fold between compartments. A beta-binomial differential abundance model was used to identify clonotypes that expanded or contracted between blood time points. Tumor-blood repertoire similarity was measured with the Baroni-Urbani and Buser coefficient, and groups were compared using two-tailed Wilcoxon tests in R. The table was pulled from immuneACCESS by TCRdb, which kept in-frame rearrangements only. Such tables lose some clones; where checked, under half of the loss comes from unresolved V genes, and the rest has no known cause. The DNA was the basis for D and trimming; V, J and clone size are from that table. The sample includes some 95,000 clones, with approximately 86% observed a single time. Jointly, the top ten make up 7.5% to 8.5% of the sample.

The meaning of the sample's time point label: baseline pretreatment blood. Sample treatment or condition, as interpreted from the label and publication: 15 Gy SBRT to primary tumor, nephrectomy 4 weeks later. Serial peripheral blood from radiation-treated patients was sampled at baseline, 2 weeks and 4 weeks after SBRT to track tumor-enriched clonotypes. Every patient's renal cell carcinoma showed clear cell pathology. Genomic DNA for TCR sequencing was prepared using the QIAamp DNA Blood Mini Kit (Qiagen). Samples were included in the analyses only if all quality control checks were passed. The origin of this receptor is a man aged 45-60 years with renal cell carcinoma. The V and J genes are TRBV5-1 and TRBJ2-1; the D gene cannot be resolved reliably. The sequencing used blood, collected from a patient whose treatment included radiotherapy and nephrectomy. The DNA sequence reads TGCGCCAGCAGCTCTGGATACAATGAGCAGTTCTTC. Its coded protein is CASSSGYNEQFF.